This T cell receptor beta chain originates from a study of tumor and adjacent non-tumor tissue in lung cancer. The template was RNA from unsorted bulk tissue. The normal lung tissue was taken more than 3 cm from the tumor edge. Newly diagnosed lung cancer patients had thoracic surgery in China, August–late 2014, without prior chemotherapy. The CDR3 consists of 13 residues. Germline assignment: CDR1 MNHNS and CDR2 SASEGT. TCRbeta libraries were built with three rounds of nested PCR, modified from ARM-PCR. One entry per CDR3 protein results from TCRdb running MiXCR on the multiplex PCR reads. This sample carries 90,000 to 100,000 distinct CDR3 sequences, 80% of them seen once, and the ten largest clones take about 30%.

The material sequenced was distant non-tumor lung tissue. This clonotype was sampled from a man in his sixties with small cell lung cancer. This chain joins TRBV6-1 and TRBJ2-7; D tentatively fits TRBD1 or TRBD2 (6 bases each). The CDR3 loop reads CASSEAQGREHYV. In nucleotides, the CDR3 is TGTGCCAGCAGTGAAGCACAGGGTCGGGAGCATTACGTC.